Listed below are T cell receptor beta chains from one sample, sequenced in a study of cytomegalovirus exposure and HLA in healthy donors. Profiled with immunoSEQ multiplex PCR; TCRdb holds only in-frame clones, not every one. This repertoire shows about 99,000 clones, over 60% found once; its top ten account for roughly 3.5%. The sample consisted of PBMCs. The receptors derive from a male donor in good health and CMV-seropositive. CDR3s include the opening cysteine and the closing phenylalanine or tryptophan. The D gene is left open where the match is weak. Rows give clone size only sometimes, using once, few, many, or a class for an expanded clone.

TRBJ2-5 once TRBV27 TRBD2 TGTGCCAGCAGCCAGCGGGGTTTTGAGACCCAGTACTTC CASSQRGFETQYF
TRBJ1-4 - TRBV25-1 TRBD1 TGTGCCAGCAGGGACAGGGGCGGTGAAAAACTGTTTTTT CASRDRGGEKLFF
TRBJ2-7 - TRBV5-1 - TGCGCCAGCAGCTTGGAGGGCGGGCGGGAGCAGTACTTC CASSLEGGREQYF
TRBJ1-1 - TRBV28 - TGTGCCACGCGCCAGGGAGGCCCCATGAACACTGAAGCTTTCTTT CATRQGGPMNTEAFF
TRBJ2-1 - TRBV7-2 TRBD1 TGTGCCAGCAGCTTCGGGACAGGGGGCTACAATGAGCAGTTCTTC CASSFGTGGYNEQFF
TRBJ2-7 - TRBV5-4 TRBD1 TGTGCCAGCAGAGTCGACAGGGGGACCTCCTACGAGCAGTACTTC CASRVDRGTSYEQYF
TRBJ1-2 - TRBV7-2 - TGTGCCAGCAGCTTAAGGACTTATGGCTACACCTTC CASSLRTYGYTF
TRBJ1-3 - TRBV28 TRBD1 TGTGCCAGCAGTTTCTCGGGACAGGGAAACACCATATATTTT CASSFSGQGNTIYF
TRBJ1-5 - TRBV19 - TGTGCCACCACAGGGCGAAGGGGCAATCAGCCCCAGCATTTT CATTGRRGNQPQHF
TRBJ2-7 - TRBV6-5 - TGTGCCAGCAGGTCGGAGGGGGGGGGCCTTTGGCAGTACTTC CASRSEGGGLWQYF
TRBJ1-4 - TRBV5-4 - TGTGCCAGCAGCTTTGGGGGCAGCGTTGGGGAAAAACTGTTTTTT CASSFGGSVGEKLFF
TRBJ1-6 - TRBV6-1 - TGTGCCAGCAGTGAGGCGGGACGTTACCTCCACTTT CASSEAGRYLHF
TRBJ2-3 - TRBV2 TRBD2 TGTGCCAGCAGCCCGGGACTAGCGAGGGCGCAGTATTTT CASSPGLARAQYF
TRBJ2-5 - TRBV11-2 - TGTGCCAGCAGCTCCTGGGGGAGGAAAGAGACCCAGTACTTC CASSSWGRKETQYF
TRBJ1-1 - TRBV7-2 - TGTGCCAGCAGCTTAACGGGTTGGAGTACTGAAGCTTTCTTT CASSLTGWSTEAFF
TRBJ2-2 - TRBV18 TRBD2 TGTGCCAGCTCACTGGGTAGCGGGAGCACCGGGGAGCTGTTTTTT CASSLGSGSTGELFF
TRBJ1-4 - TRBV30 - TGTGCCTGGAGTGACCGCCCCCATTCGCGGGTCCTGTTTTTT CAWSDRPHSRVLFF
TRBJ2-2 - TRBV7-2 - TGTGCCAGCAGCCTACACCACGGGGTAACCGGGGAGCTGTTTTTT CASSLHHGVTGELFF
TRBJ1-1 - TRBV4-1 - TGCGCCAGCAGCCAAGATCCCCCAGGGGTGAACACTGAAGCTTTCTTT CASSQDPPGVNTEAFF
TRBJ1-1 - TRBV7-6 - TGTGCCAGCAGCCCCTCAGGCATGAACACTGAAGCTTTCTTT CASSPSGMNTEAFF
TRBJ2-2 - TRBV5-6 TRBD1 TGTGCCAGCAGCTCCGGACAGGGGGCAAGCGGGGAGCTGTTTTTT CASSSGQGASGELFF
TRBJ1-1 - TRBV2 - TGTGCCAGCAGTGAACGGCAGGCCAACACTGAAGCTTTCTTT CASSERQANTEAFF
TRBJ2-1 - TRBV7-7 - TGTGCTAGCAGCCGTACTCCGAGCTCGATCCATGAGCAGTTCTTC CASSRTPSSIHEQFF
TRBJ2-7 - TRBV9 TRBD2 TGTGCCAGCAGCGTTACTAGCGGGGGGGAAGAGCAGTACTTC CASSVTSGGEEQYF
TRBJ2-5 - TRBV7-7 - TGTGCTAGCACCCCTGGCGGGGTTCAAGAGACCCAGTACTTC CASTPGGVQETQYF
TRBJ1-2 - TRBV6-1 - TGTGCCAGCCGGGCCTCTGGAGGTGATGGCTACACCTTC CASRASGGDGYTF
TRBJ1-4 - TRBV5-4 - TGTGCCAGCACCCCTGGAGGGGGGGTATCTAATGAAAAACTGTTTTTT CASTPGGGVSNEKLFF
TRBJ1-6 - TRBV6-1 TRBD1 TGTGCCAGCAGTGATTGGGGGACAGTGGGGTCACCCCTCCACTTT CASSDWGTVGSPLHF
TRBJ1-1 - TRBV5-1 TRBD1 TGCGCCAGCAGCTCCGACAGGGAGATAACTGAAGCTTTCTTT CASSSDREITEAFF
TRBJ2-2 - TRBV27 - TGTGCCAGCAGTTCGCTTAGGGGCCTGAACACCGGGGAGCTGTTTTTT CASSSLRGLNTGELFF
TRBJ1-1 few TRBV6-5 TRBD1 TGTGCCAGCAGTTATACCGGGACAGCTGAAGCTTTCTTT CASSYTGTAEAFF
TRBJ2-1 - TRBV19 TRBD1 TGTGCCACAACTCCGGGACAGGGATTTAGGGGTGAGCAGTTCTTC CATTPGQGFRGEQFF
TRBJ1-2 - TRBV18 - TGTGCCAGCTCACCACCCACAGGACGCTATGGCTACACCTTC CASSPPTGRYGYTF
TRBJ1-4 - TRBV19 TRBD1 TGTGCCAGTAGTGCCCGGGACAGGGGGCTAGGAAAACTGTTTTTT CASSARDRGLGKLFF
TRBJ2-2 - TRBV23-1 TRBD2 TGCGCCAGCAGTCAATCTCCGGGGGGGCGCACCGGGGAGCTGTTTTTT CASSQSPGGRTGELFF
TRBJ2-7 - TRBV18 TRBD1 TGTGCCAGCTCAGATCCCGGGACAGGGGCCTACGAGCAGTACTTC CASSDPGTGAYEQYF
TRBJ2-1 - TRBV2 TRBD2 TGTGCCAGCAGGGGTAGCGGGAGCTACAATGAGCAGTTCTTC CASRGSGSYNEQFF
TRBJ2-5 - TRBV6-6 - TGTGCCAGCAGTTACCGGGGAGGAGAGACCCAGTACTTC CASSYRGGETQYF
TRBJ1-3 - TRBV29-1 TRBD1 TGCAGCGTTCGGACAGGCTCTGGAAACACCATATATTTT CSVRTGSGNTIYF
TRBJ2-2 - TRBV7-7 TRBD1 TGTGCTAGCAGCAAGACCGGGACAGGGAGAACACCGGGGGAGCTGTTTTTT CASSKTGTGRTPGELFF
TRBJ2-5 - TRBV5-1 TRBD2 TGCGCCAGCAGCCTGGGCCCGGGAGGGGAGACCCAGTACTTC CASSLGPGGETQYF
TRBJ1-5 - TRBV4-2 - TGTGCCAGCAGCCAACAGGGGTATAGCAATCAGCCCCAGCATTTT CASSQQGYSNQPQHF
TRBJ1-3 - TRBV27 TRBD1 TGTGCCAGCAGTCGAGCCGGGACAGGGAGCGGAAACACCATATATTTT CASSRAGTGSGNTIYF
TRBJ1-5 - TRBV7-8 - TGTGCCAGCAGCTTAATAGGAGTTCCCGGGACACCAATGAAGGGCTTATATCAGCCCCAGCATTTT CASSLIGVPGTPMKGLYQPQHF
TRBJ2-1 - TRBV12-5 - TGTGCTAGTGGTTTGGTACTATCGAGGGGGGCGGGGGAGAATGAGCAGTTCTTC CASGLVLSRGAGENEQFF
TRBJ1-4 few TRBV5-8 TRBD1 TGTGCCAGCAGCAAGGGGGCGACTGAAAAACTGTTTTTT CASSKGATEKLFF
TRBJ1-2 - TRBV14 - TGTGCCAGCAGCCAAGTGGCGGCCAACTATGGCTACACCTTC CASSQVAANYGYTF
TRBJ2-7 - TRBV5-6 - TGTGCCAGCACCCCCCTGGAGGCGAACGGGGACGAGCAGTACTTC CASTPLEANGDEQYF
TRBJ1-5 once TRBV7-2 - TGTGCCAGCAGCCTCGAAGGGGGGGGCAATCAGCCCCAGCATTTT CASSLEGGGNQPQHF
TRBJ2-7 - TRBV7-8 TRBD1 TGTGCCAGCAGCTTAGCGCGAAGTCTCGGACAGGTCGAGGACGAGCAGTACTTC CASSLARSLGQVEDEQYF
TRBJ1-6 - TRBV12-5 - TGTGCTAGTGGCCCAATGCGGGGTTCACCCCTCCACTTT CASGPMRGSPLHF
TRBJ2-3 - TRBV7-9 TRBD2 TGTGCCAGCAGCCTAGCGGGGGGGAGCACAGATACGCAGTATTTT CASSLAGGSTDTQYF
TRBJ2-3 - TRBV7-9 TRBD2 TGTGCCAGCAGCTTAGCGCAACGGGGGGGCACAGATACGCAGTATTTT CASSLAQRGGTDTQYF
TRBJ2-3 - TRBV5-1 TRBD2 TGCGCCAGCAGCTTGGGGACTAGCGGGGCCAGCAGGGATTTT CASSLGTSGASRDF